This entry lists 31 T cell receptor beta chains sequenced from one sample in a study of cytomegalovirus exposure and HLA in healthy donors. Clones were sequenced by immunoSEQ multiplex PCR, and TCRdb holds only the in-frame ones, with some missing. The table has a few hundred thousand clones, approximately 90% seen once. Sequences were obtained from PBMCs. These receptors came from a woman aged 18-29 years in good health and CMV-seronegative.

The chain couples TRBV10-3 to TRBJ1-5; 9 nucleotides line up with TRBD1. The CDR3 runs to 15 residues. The V segment lost 5 bases and the J segment 6 bases; nucleotides outside the gene matches: 8. Germline loops: CDR1 ENHRY, CDR2 SYGVKD. CDR3 protein: CAISNGTGRGQPQHF. The CDR3 nucleotides are TGTGCCATCAGTAACGGGACAGGGCGGGGTCAGCCCCAGCATTTT.

The chain uses TRBV9 and TRBJ1-2, with D perhaps matching TRBD1 (6 bases). V was clipped by 0 bases and J by 2 bases, with 11 bases between them. This CDR3 spans 15 amino acids. CDR1 is SGDLS and CDR2 is YYNGEE in the germline V gene. CDR3 sequence: CASSVAGRGNYGYTF. For the CDR3, the DNA is TGTGCCAGCAGCGTAGCGGGCAGGGGCAACTATGGCTACACCTTC.

J is TRBJ2-1 and V is TRBV28, with D maybe TRBD1 (6 bases). The germline V gene encodes CDR1 MDHEN and CDR2 SYDVKM. The CDR3 covers 15 residues. V was pared by 5 bases and J by 4 bases, with 15 bases between. The CDR3 region is CASSTRNRAYNEQFF. Written as DNA, the CDR3 is TGTGCCAGCAGTACCCGGAACAGGGCTTACAATGAGCAGTTCTTC.

V gene TRBV9 combines with J gene TRBJ2-7, with TRBD1 as a possible D gene (7 bases). Germline V CDR1 and CDR2: SGDLS, YYNGEE. Trimming shortened V by 3 bases and J by 0 bases, and 13 bases separated the two germline ends. The CDR3 has 15 residues. The CDR3: CASSEGAGSSYEQYF. In DNA, the CDR3 is TGTGCCAGCAGCGAGGGGGCCGGGAGCTCCTACGAGCAGTACTTC.

The gene calls are TRBV11-2 and TRBJ2-3, with D unclear. Trimming cost V 1 base and J 5 bases, with 16 bases left between them. The V gene's germline CDR1 is SGHAT and CDR2 FQNNGV. This CDR3 is built from 16 residues. CDR3 DNA: TGTGCCAGCAGCTTAGGAGCGACTTCGACGGGAGATACGCAGTATTTT. This codes for CASSLGATSTGDTQYF. The whole variable domain, remainder taken from reference TRBV11-2 and TRBJ2-3, is EAGVAQSPRYKIIEKRQSVAFWCNPISGHATLYWYQQILGQGPKLLIQFQNNGVVDDSQLPKDRFSAERLKGVDSTLKIQPAKLEDSAVYLCASSLGATSTGDTQYFGPGTRLTVL.

The CDR3 DNA reads TGTGCCAGCAGCGCCGAGGCGGCCGGGGAGCTGTTTTTT. Its translation: CASSAEAAGELFF. The chain combines TRBV6-4 with TRBJ2-2, with D hard to call. V lost 6 bases and J lost 6, with 11 bases in between. The CDR3 runs 13 residues. Per germline, CDR1 MRHNA and CDR2 SNTAGT.

The rearrangement links TRBV6-5 to TRBJ2-7, with a weak D call TRBD1 (5 bases). This CDR3 is 16 amino acids long. Germline V gene sequence: CDR1 MNHEY, CDR2 SVGAGI. V lost 2 bases to trimming and J lost 5 bases, with 19 bases between them. The CDR3: CASSYRTSGVPDEQYF. In nucleotides, the CDR3 is TGTGCCAGCAGTTACCGGACATCTGGGGTCCCCGACGAGCAGTACTTC.

The chain's CDR3 is CASQTSGEGNEQYF. As DNA, the CDR3 is TGTGCCAGCCAAACCTCGGGAGAGGGGAACGAGCAGTACTTC. The rearrangement joins TRBV11-2 to TRBJ2-7; tentative D call: TRBD2 (6 bases). Trimming left V 8 bases short and J 5 bases short, with 19 bases between. There are 14 residues in the CDR3. CDR1 and CDR2 from the germline V gene are SGHAT and FQNNGV.

The rearrangement joins TRBV11-2 to TRBJ2-7; D gene ambiguous. V lost 2 bases and J lost 1, with 9 bases in between. This CDR3 comprises 14 residues. In germline, CDR1 is SGHAT, CDR2 FQNNGV. CDR3 amino acids: CASSLSRVSYEQYF. CDR3 DNA sequence: TGTGCCAGCAGCTTATCGAGAGTTTCCTACGAGCAGTACTTC.

The chain has TRBV5-6 and TRBJ1-1; a weak D match, TRBD1 (6 bases). Germline V gene sequence: CDR1 SGHDT, CDR2 YYEEEE. The ends were cut back, 0 bases at V and 5 bases at J, with 17 bases in the middle. The CDR3 length is 16 residues. CDR3 DNA sequence: TGTGCCAGCAGCTTGGGCAGGGGCCTCATAGGGACTGAAGCTTTCTTT. It yields the protein CASSLGRGLIGTEAFF.

The J gene is TRBJ2-3, the V gene TRBV6-1; 8 positions agree with TRBD2. V shed 3 bases and J 4 bases; nucleotides not matched to a gene: 9. The CDR3 consists of 16 residues. Germline values: CDR1 MNHNS, CDR2 SASEGT. This CDR3 reads CASSDLSGVGPDTQYF. CDR3 in DNA: TGTGCCAGCAGTGACCTTAGCGGGGTGGGTCCAGATACGCAGTATTTT.

This rearrangement joins TRBV9 to TRBJ2-5; TRBD2 matches at 13 bases. Germline loops: CDR1 SGDLS, CDR2 YYNGEE. This CDR3 has 17 amino acids. V lost 4 bases to trimming and J lost 3 bases; unmatched junction nucleotides: 9. This CDR3 is CASSPGLAGEYKETQYF. Here the CDR3 DNA reads TGTGCCAGCAGCCCCGGACTAGCGGGGGAATACAAAGAGACCCAGTACTTC.

The rearrangement joins TRBV5-1 to TRBJ1-4, with D tentatively TRBD1 (6 bases). Germline V CDR1 and CDR2: SGHRS, YFSETQ. Trimming pared 0 bases from V and 7 bases from J, leaving 13 bases between. CDR3 length: 15 amino acids. The chain's CDR3 is CASSLAGTPGEKLFF. DNA for the CDR3: TGCGCCAGCAGCTTGGCGGGGACACCTGGTGAAAAACTGTTTTTT.

The V gene is TRBV4-1, the J gene TRBJ2-2; 11 nucleotides align to TRBD2. This CDR3 is 17 amino acids long. In germline, CDR1 is MGHRA, CDR2 YSYEKL. Losses at the gene ends were 1 base for V and 7 bases for J; bases not matched to a gene: 8. CDR3 nucleotides: TGCGCCAGCAGCCAAGTACTAGCGGGAGAAAGGCTCGGGGAGCTGTTTTTT. It specifies CASSQVLAGERLGELFF.

This clone was observed a few times. The chain combines TRBV7-3 with TRBJ2-3, with unresolved D. The V and J ends lost 2 bases and 4 bases respectively, with 4 bases between them. There are 12 residues in the CDR3. The germline CDR1 and CDR2 sequences are SGHTA and FQGTGA. DNA for the CDR3: TGTGCCAGCAGCTTACTAGCAGATACGCAGTATTTT. Translating it yields CASSLLADTQYF. Together with reference TRBV7-3 and TRBJ2-3, the CDR3 gives the full variable domain: GAGVSQTPSNKVTEKGKYVELRCDPISGHTALYWYRQSLGQGPEFLIYFQGTGAADDSGLPNDRFFAVRPEGSVSTLKIQRTERGDSAVYLCASSLLADTQYFGPGTRLTVL.

This rearrangement joins TRBV14 to TRBJ2-3; D is undetermined. CDR1 and CDR2 (germline): SGHDN, FVKESK. This CDR3 region has 12 residues. Trimming left V 4 bases short and J 5 bases short, with 7 bases between. In nucleotides, the CDR3 is TGTGCCAGCAGCCGGCGGCGAGATACGCAGTATTTT. Translated, it gives CASSRRRDTQYF.

The chain employs TRBV6-1 and TRBJ2-3; 7 nucleotides agree with TRBD1. CDR1 is MNHNS and CDR2 is SASEGT in the germline V gene. After removal of 6 bases from V and 1 base from J, the junction contained 7 bases not matched to a gene. This CDR3 spans 15 amino acids. This chain's CDR3 is CASRPGQARTDTQYF. CDR3 DNA: TGTGCCAGCAGGCCCGGACAGGCCCGCACAGATACGCAGTATTTT.

V usage is TRBV28 and J usage is TRBJ1-3, with D perhaps TRBD1 (5 bases). Germline V gene sequence: CDR1 MDHEN, CDR2 SYDVKM. The V end lost 4 bases, the J end lost 4 bases, and 17 bases lay between the germline ends. The CDR3 is 16 residues long. This CDR3 reads CASSSPRVRAGNTIYF. CDR3 nucleotide sequence: TGTGCCAGCAGTTCTCCCAGGGTCCGGGCAGGAAACACCATATATTTT.

Turning to this clone: Within the sample, other DNA sequences also encode this same CDR3. The chain combines TRBV9 with TRBJ1-1; possible D gene TRBD1, 5 bases. The V end was cut by 0 bases, the J end by 5 bases, with 8 bases between. The CDR3 covers 13 residues. The germline V gene encodes CDR1 SGDLS and CDR2 YYNGEE. The CDR3 protein is CASSVGGRTEAFF. The CDR3 coding sequence is TGTGCCAGCAGCGTAGGGGGGAGGACTGAAGCTTTCTTT.

This clone was seen a handful of times. This chain joins TRBV20-1 and TRBJ1-1; D is unresolved. CDR1 is DFQATT and CDR2 is SNEGSKA in the germline V gene (reference sequence). V lost 5 bases and J 6 bases, leaving 10 bases between the germline ends. CDR3 length: 11 residues. The CDR3 coding sequence is TGCAGTGCTTTTTCGACTCCTGAAGCTTTCTTT. This codes for CSAFSTPEAFF.

This clone was recorded once. This chain links TRBV5-1 with TRBJ2-7; 7 nucleotides align to TRBD1. V gave up 4 bases and J gave up 1 base; unmatched junction bases: 14. The CDR3 has 17 amino acids. Germline loops: CDR1 SGHRS, CDR2 YFSETQ. This CDR3 reads CASSITTGWDGSYEQYF. CDR3 bases: TGCGCCAGCAGCATTACGACAGGGTGGGACGGATCCTACGAGCAGTACTTC.

The chain is built from TRBV29-1 and TRBJ1-1; TRBD1 matches 10 bases. This CDR3 has 18 residues. Trimming at V came to 4 bases and at J to 4 bases, leaving 18 bases not matched to a gene. Germline V gene sequence: CDR1 SQVTM, CDR2 ANQGSEA. The CDR3 DNA reads TGCAGCGTTGGGGTTAGGAGAGACAGGGGGCTTAGTATCACTGAAGCTTTCTTT. Amino acid sequence: CSVGVRRDRGLSITEAFF.

This chain links TRBV28 with TRBJ1-5; 7 bases line up with TRBD1. The J segment lost 2 bases and the V segment lost 3 bases, leaving 4 bases of the junction unmatched. Germline V lookup: CDR1 MDHEN, CDR2 SYDVKM. The CDR3 totals 15 residues. The CDR3 is CASSFPDRGNQPQHF. CDR3 nucleotides: TGTGCCAGCAGTTTTCCCGACAGGGGCAATCAGCCCCAGCATTTT.

V gene TRBV28 combines with J gene TRBJ2-1; 7 positions match TRBD2. The CDR3 extends over 13 amino acids. V was clipped by 3 bases and J by 6 bases; unmatched bases: 2. Germline V gene sequence: CDR1 MDHEN, CDR2 SYDVKM. DNA of the CDR3: TGTGCCAGCAGTTTGGGGGGGGGCAATGAGCAGTTCTTC. This gives the protein CASSLGGGNEQFF.

This chain links TRBV4-1 with TRBJ2-7; 8 nucleotides align to TRBD1. This CDR3 comprises 16 residues. Per germline, CDR1 MGHRA and CDR2 YSYEKL. V trimming: 1 base; J trimming: 2 bases; junction bases outside the gene matches: 7. The DNA of the CDR3 is TGCGCCAGCAGCCAAGTCTCCGGGACAGGAGCCTACGAGCAGTACTTC. This codes for CASSQVSGTGAYEQYF.

The J gene is TRBJ2-7, the V gene TRBV14, with D uncertain. This CDR3 is 12 amino acids long. V was pared by 1 base and J by 3 bases, with 4 bases between. The germline V gene has CDR1 SGHDN and CDR2 FVKESK. In DNA form, the CDR3 reads TGTGCCAGCAGCCAAGCGGGCTACGAGCAGTACTTC. This codes for CASSQAGYEQYF.

In this sample, this clone turned up once. The chain has TRBV4-3 and TRBJ2-1; TRBD2 aligns across 12 bases. The CDR3 covers 16 residues. CDR1 is LGHNA and CDR2 is YSLEER in the germline V gene. The ends lost 0 bases at V and 4 bases at J; junction bases unmatched: 1. In nucleotides, the CDR3 is TGCGCCAGCAGCCAAGACGGACTAGCGGGATACAATGAGCAGTTCTTC. This encodes CASSQDGLAGYNEQFF.

Only one count was recorded for this clone. The gene calls are TRBV19 and TRBJ1-5; D perhaps matches TRBD1 (6 bases). Germline V gene sequence: CDR1 LNHDA, CDR2 SQIVND (reference sequence). The CDR3 spans 16 residues. V lost 3 bases, J lost 4 bases, and 16 bases lay in between. The CDR3 protein is CASSIGGALNNQPQHF. In DNA, the CDR3 is TGTGCCAGTAGTATCGGGGGGGCTCTTAATAATCAGCCCCAGCATTTT.

CDR3 region: CASSLGGGPLETYEQYF. CDR3 in DNA: TGTGCCAGCAGCTTAGGCGGGGGCCCTTTAGAAACCTACGAGCAGTACTTC. The chain employs TRBV7-3 and TRBJ2-7, with D perhaps TRBD2 (7 bases). This CDR3 spans 17 amino acids. Germline CDR1 reads SGHTA; CDR2 reads FQGTGA. Trimming cost V 2 bases and J 2 bases, with 19 bases left between them.

The chain recombines TRBV19 with TRBJ2-2; a weak D match, TRBD2 (5 bases). CDR1 and CDR2 from the germline V gene are LNHDA and SQIVND (reference sequence). The CDR3 has 15 amino acids. V was shortened by 2 bases and J by 2 bases, with 9 bases between the two germline ends. The CDR3 here is CASSIIASNTGELFF. The CDR3 region has the DNA TGTGCCAGTAGTATAATAGCGTCCAACACCGGGGAGCTGTTTTTT.

V and J are TRBV6-4 and TRBJ2-3; 7 nucleotides agree with TRBD1. This CDR3 has 14 residues. Germline V lookup: CDR1 MRHNA, CDR2 SNTAGT. V lost 6 bases and J lost 2; bases outside the gene matches: 5. The CDR3 loop reads CASRGTAFTDTQYF. CDR3 sequence (DNA): TGTGCCAGCAGGGGGACAGCATTCACAGATACGCAGTATTTT.